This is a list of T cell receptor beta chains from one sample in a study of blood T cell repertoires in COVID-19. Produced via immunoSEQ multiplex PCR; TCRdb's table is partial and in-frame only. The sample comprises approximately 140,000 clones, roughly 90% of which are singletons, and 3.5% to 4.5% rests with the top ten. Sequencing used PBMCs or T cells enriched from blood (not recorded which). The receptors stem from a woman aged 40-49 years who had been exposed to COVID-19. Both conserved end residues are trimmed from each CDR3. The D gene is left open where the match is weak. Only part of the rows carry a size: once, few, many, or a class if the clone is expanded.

CDR3: ASSFGPQQGGRETQY
J: TRBJ2-5
size: .
V: TRBV11-2
D: .

CDR3: ASSQALTGDGYT
J: TRBJ1-2
size: .
V: TRBV4-3
D: TRBD1

CDR3: ASSFRGSSNQPQH
J: TRBJ1-5
size: .
V: TRBV9
D: .

CDR3: ASSLAGPYEQY
J: TRBJ2-7
size: .
V: TRBV11-2
D: .

CDR3: ASSFVRTGLNQPQH
J: TRBJ1-5
size: .
V: TRBV6-5
D: TRBD1

CDR3: ASSNPRVIGTEAF
J: TRBJ1-1
size: .
V: TRBV21-1
D: .

CDR3: ASSLVLSDTQY
J: TRBJ2-3
size: .
V: TRBV11-2
D: .

CDR3: ASSRGTGGGNTIY
J: TRBJ1-3
size: many
V: TRBV6-5
D: TRBD1

CDR3: ASSPQIGGSGNTIY
J: TRBJ1-3
size: .
V: TRBV9
D: .

CDR3: AIRSGGTDNSPLH
J: TRBJ1-6
size: few
V: TRBV10-3
D: TRBD1